One and the same sample provided the 23 T cell receptor beta chains below, sequenced in a study of blood T cells in healthy people across ages. The use of a sample-barcoded 5' primer and a J-beta primer mix characterized a second PCR of about 6 to 12 cycles. TCRdb processed the 5' RACE reads anew with MiXCR; each CDR3 protein has one entry. The table has about 830,000 distinct CDR3 sequences, about 62% seen once; the top ten hold about a quarter. Material for sequencing was blood. The receptors come from a man younger than 40 in good health.

The chain is built from TRBV24-1 and TRBJ2-1, with D perhaps assigned TRBD1 or TRBD2 (6 bases each). Trimming shortened V by 8 bases and J by 6 bases, and 22 bases separated the two germline ends. This CDR3 contains 16 residues. Germline CDR1 KGHDR, CDR2 SFDVKD. Here the CDR3 reads CATIPGSGAGTNEQFF. In DNA, the CDR3 is TGTGCCACCATACCCGGGTCGGGGGCGGGAACCAATGAGCAGTTCTTC.

The chain combines TRBV12-3 or TRBV12-4 with TRBJ1-6; 7 positions agree with TRBD1. V lost 3 bases and J lost 8; bases outside the gene matches: 4. The CDR3 is 14 residues long. The CDR3 DNA sequence: TGTGCCAGCAGTTTGAGGGGGCCGGATTCACCCCTCCACTTT. Protein sequence: CASSLRGPDSPLHF.

This chain links TRBV27 with TRBJ2-1; 10 bases are a match to TRBD1. The germline gives CDR1 MNHEY, CDR2 SMNVEV (reference sequence). This CDR3 comprises 13 residues. Trimming removed 5 bases from V and 8 bases from J; junction bases left unmatched: 3. The CDR3 loop is CASSGQGGHEQFF. In DNA, the CDR3 is TGTGCCAGCAGTGGACAGGGGGGCCATGAGCAGTTCTTC.

V gene TRBV28 combines with J gene TRBJ2-5, with D unclear. In germline, CDR1 is MDHEN, CDR2 SYDVKM. The CDR3 length is 14 residues. V lost 5 bases to trimming and J lost 1 base, with 11 bases between them. The CDR3 region has the DNA TGTGCCAGCAGTCCGGACCAACCCCAAGAGACCCAGTACTTC. This codes for CASSPDQPQETQYF.

This clonotype was counted only a few times. At one of its ends the junction is not consistent with the germline gene, which may arise from a read error. The chain's CDR3 is CASSLVPGQETQYF. The CDR3 DNA reads as TGTGCCAGCAGTTTAGTCCCAGGGCAAGAGACCCAGTACTTC. The chain combines TRBV5-1 with TRBJ2-5; possibly TRBD1 for D (5 bases). This CDR3 comprises 14 residues. Germline V gene sequence: CDR1 SGHRS, CDR2 YFSETQ.

The genes are TRBV24-1 and TRBJ1-1, with D maybe TRBD1 (6 bases). This CDR3 contains 15 residues. CDR1 is KGHDR, CDR2 SFDVKD, per germline. The ends were cut back, 4 bases at V and 2 bases at J, with 13 bases in the middle. The CDR3 spells CATSDPQGPNTEAFF. As DNA, the CDR3 is TGTGCCACCAGTGACCCACAGGGACCCAACACTGAAGCTTTCTTT.

This chain links TRBV28 with TRBJ1-1; 8 bases are shared with TRBD1. Losses at the gene ends were 6 bases for V and 8 bases for J; bases not matched to a gene: 5. The CDR3 contains 12 residues. Germline lookup yields CDR1 MDHEN and CDR2 SYDVKM. The CDR3 DNA follows: TGTGCCAGCAGGAACCGGGACAGGGAAGCTTTCTTT. As protein: CASRNRDREAFF. Based on the CDR3 plus reference TRBV28 and TRBJ1-1, the full variable domain is DVKVTQSSRYLVKRTGEKVFLECVQDMDHENMFWYRQDPGLGLRLIYFSYDVKMKEKGDIPEGYSVSREKKERFSLILESASTNQTSMYLCASRNRDREAFFGQGTRLTVV.

J is TRBJ2-6 and V is TRBV20-1; D unclear. Trimming cost V 4 bases and J 0 bases, with 7 bases left between them. Germline assignment: CDR1 DFQATT and CDR2 SNEGSKA (reference sequence). The CDR3 is 14 residues long. The CDR3 DNA is TGCAGTGCTACCGCCCACTCTGGGGCCAACGTCCTGACTTTC. Amino acids: CSATAHSGANVLTF.

The V gene is TRBV11-1, the J gene TRBJ2-5, with 7 bases lining up with TRBD2. Germline V gene sequence: CDR1 SGHAT, CDR2 FQDESV (reference sequence). J lost 4 bases, V lost 2 bases, and 13 bases had no gene match. The CDR3 is 17 amino acids. CDR3 region: CASSLSRELRLGETQYF. The DNA for the CDR3 is TGTGCCAGCAGCTTATCGCGGGAGCTCAGGTTGGGAGAGACCCAGTACTTC.

The J gene is TRBJ2-3, the V gene TRBV7-9, with D hard to call. Germline CDR1 reads SEHNR; CDR2 reads FQNEAQ (reference sequence). V dropped 3 bases and J dropped 5 bases, with 6 bases sitting between them. CDR3 size: 12 residues. This chain's CDR3 is CASSFGEDTQYF. The CDR3 region has the DNA TGTGCCAGCAGCTTTGGGGAAGATACGCAGTATTTT.

The chain recombines TRBV4-2 with TRBJ2-3, with D perhaps assigned TRBD1 or TRBD2 (5 bases each). The CDR3 runs to 14 residues. V lost 6 bases and J lost 2, with 12 bases in between. Germline V gene lookup returns CDR1 LGHNA and CDR2 YNFKEQ. CDR3 DNA sequence: TGTGCCAGCAGTGACGTGGGGGACACAGATACGCAGTATTTT. This gives the protein CASSDVGDTDTQYF.

The chain is built from TRBV2 and TRBJ2-5; 9 positions match TRBD1. Germline V gene lookup returns CDR1 SNHLY and CDR2 FYNNEI. The V segment lost 6 bases and the J segment 3 bases; nucleotides outside the gene matches: 11. This CDR3 comprises 16 residues. CDR3 in amino acids: CASSGRDRALEETQYF. The CDR3 DNA is TGTGCCAGCAGCGGCCGGGACAGGGCGCTTGAAGAGACCCAGTACTTC. The variable domain in full, with the rest retrieved from reference TRBV2 and TRBJ2-5, is EPEVTQTPSHQVTQMGQEVILRCVPISNHLYFYWYRQILGQKVEFLVSFYNNEISEKSEIFDDQFSVERPDGSNFTLKIRSTKLEDSAMYFCASSGRDRALEETQYFGPGTRLLVL.

This clonotype has just one count. The V call is TRBV28, the J call TRBJ1-1; weak D call: TRBD1 (6 bases). Trimming took 10 bases from V and 6 from J, leaving 21 bases between them. Germline V gene data show CDR1 as MDHEN and CDR2 as SYDVKM. This CDR3 has 14 amino acids. The chain's CDR3 is CANRSPGGASEAFF. Written as DNA, the CDR3 is TGTGCCAATCGAAGCCCGGGGGGCGCCTCTGAAGCTTTCTTT.

The rearrangement uses TRBV27 and TRBJ2-4, with D perhaps TRBD1 (6 bases). The J call may be mistaken, given a closer DNA end match to TRBJ2-7. Germline V lookup: CDR1 MNHEY, CDR2 SMNVEV (reference sequence). The CDR3 is 14 amino acids. CDR3 amino acids: CASSLQQGYAEQYF. The CDR3 bases are TGTGCCAGCAGTTTACAACAGGGCTACGCCGAGCAGTACTTC.

The genes are TRBV4-3 and TRBJ2-3, with TRBD2 matching 8 bases. Germline V CDR1 and CDR2: LGHNA, YSLEER. The CDR3 is made up of 18 amino acids. J gave up 1 base and V 2 bases, and 11 bases lay outside the gene matches. CDR3 sequence: CASSQNGRLARGTDTQYF. The CDR3 DNA reads as TGCGCCAGCAGCCAAAACGGCAGACTAGCGCGGGGCACAGATACGCAGTATTTT.

This rearrangement joins TRBV7-2 to TRBJ1-4, with D unresolved. Between the trimmed V and J ends, which lost 5 bases and 3 bases, there was a span of 10 bases. This CDR3 contains 14 residues. Germline CDR1 reads SGHTA; CDR2 reads FQGNSA. In DNA form, the CDR3 reads TGTGCCAGCAGCAGACTCCAGGCTAATGAAAAACTGTTTTTT. It is translated as CASSRLQANEKLFF.

The chain has TRBV20-1 and TRBJ2-6, with TRBD1 matching 8 bases. Germline V lookup: CDR1 DFQATT, CDR2 SNEGSKA (reference sequence). The CDR3 runs to 13 residues. Unmatched junction bases numbered 7, after V lost 3 bases and J lost 12 bases. The CDR3 nucleotides read TGCAGTGCTAGTCGGCAGGGGGCAAGCGTCCTGACTTTC. It is translated as CSASRQGASVLTF.

The chain recombines TRBV29-1 with TRBJ2-3, with a weak D call TRBD1 (6 bases). This CDR3 is 14 amino acids long. Germline V lookup: CDR1 SQVTM, CDR2 ANQGSEA. The V and J ends lost 3 bases and 3 bases respectively, with 13 bases between them. In nucleotides, the CDR3 is TGCAGCGTTGAGAGGGGGAAGGGGACAGATACGCAGTATTTT. Translation: CSVERGKGTDTQYF.

This clonotype was counted once. J is TRBJ2-7 and V is TRBV5-6; D is ambiguous. V lost 5 bases, J lost 6 bases, and 9 bases lay in between. Germline V gene sequence: CDR1 SGHDT, CDR2 YYEEEE. The CDR3 spans 11 residues. This CDR3 is CASSQKGEQYF. In DNA, the CDR3 is TGTGCCAGCAGTCAAAAGGGCGAGCAGTACTTC.

This clonotype came up once. The gene calls are TRBV9 and TRBJ1-2; TRBD1 aligns across 10 bases. Looked up from germline, CDR1 is SGDLS and CDR2 is YYNGEE. This CDR3 has 15 residues. V trimming: 4 bases; J trimming: 5 bases; junction bases outside the gene matches: 8. As DNA, the CDR3 is TGTGCCAGCAGCCCCGGACAGGGGGTTTGGTATGGCTACACCTTC. Amino acids: CASSPGQGVWYGYTF.

The rearrangement uses TRBV5-1 and TRBJ2-5; D may correspond to TRBD1 or TRBD2 (5 bases each). The CDR3 loop spans 14 amino acids. Germline lookup yields CDR1 SGHRS and CDR2 YFSETQ. Trimming removed 4 bases at V and 5 bases at J, with 15 bases between. This CDR3 reads CASSVGPGMETQYF. In DNA form, the CDR3 reads TGCGCCAGCAGCGTGGGACCGGGGATGGAGACCCAGTACTTC.

The chain employs TRBV5-8 and TRBJ2-1; 10 positions match TRBD1. Trimming at V came to 2 bases and at J to 10 bases, leaving 12 bases not matched to a gene. This CDR3 region has 16 residues. Germline V gene sequence: CDR1 SGHTS, CDR2 YDEGEE. CDR3 DNA sequence: TGTGCCAGCAGCTTCATGCCCGGGACAGGGGCAGGAGAGCAGTTCTTC. Translated: CASSFMPGTGAGEQFF. Using reference TRBV5-8 and TRBJ2-1 for the parts outside the CDR3, the full variable domain is EAGVTQSPTHLIKTRGQQATLRCSPISGHTSVYWYQQALGLGLQFLLWYDEGEERNRGNFPPRFSGRQFPNYSSELNVNALELEDSALYLCASSFMPGTGAGEQFFGPGTRLTVL.

The V and J genes are TRBV25-1 and TRBJ1-2; D gene unclear. Germline V lookup: CDR1 MGHDK, CDR2 SYGVNS. The V gene lost 3 bases and the J gene lost 0 bases, with 5 bases spanning the gap. The CDR3 runs 13 residues. The CDR3 nucleotides are TGTGCCAGCAGTGATATGGCTAACTATGGCTACACCTTC. It specifies CASSDMANYGYTF.